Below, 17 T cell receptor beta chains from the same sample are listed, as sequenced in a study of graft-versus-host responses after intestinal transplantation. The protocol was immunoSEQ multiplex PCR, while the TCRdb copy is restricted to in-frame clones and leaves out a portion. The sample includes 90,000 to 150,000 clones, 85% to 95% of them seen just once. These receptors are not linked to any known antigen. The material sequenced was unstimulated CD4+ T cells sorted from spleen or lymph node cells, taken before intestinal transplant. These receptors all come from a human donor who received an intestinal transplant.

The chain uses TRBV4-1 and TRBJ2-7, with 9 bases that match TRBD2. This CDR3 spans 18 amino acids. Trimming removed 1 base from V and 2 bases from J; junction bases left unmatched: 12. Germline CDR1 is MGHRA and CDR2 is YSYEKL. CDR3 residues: CASSQAMPGLASPYEQYF. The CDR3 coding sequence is TGCGCCAGCAGCCAAGCAATGCCGGGACTAGCTTCACCCTACGAGCAGTACTTC.

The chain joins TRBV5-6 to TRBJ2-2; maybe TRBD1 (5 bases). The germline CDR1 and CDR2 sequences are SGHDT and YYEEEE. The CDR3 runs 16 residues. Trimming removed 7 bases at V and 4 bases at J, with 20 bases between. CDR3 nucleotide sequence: TGTGCCAGCTCCCCCCTGGCAGGGTTTATCACCGGGGAGCTGTTTTTT. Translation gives CASSPLAGFITGELFF.

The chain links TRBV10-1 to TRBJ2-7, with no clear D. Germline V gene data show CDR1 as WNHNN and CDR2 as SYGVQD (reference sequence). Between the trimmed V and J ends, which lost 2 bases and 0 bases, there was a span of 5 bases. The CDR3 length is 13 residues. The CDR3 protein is CASSETLSYEQYF. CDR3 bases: TGCGCCAGCAGTGAGACCCTCTCCTACGAGCAGTACTTC.

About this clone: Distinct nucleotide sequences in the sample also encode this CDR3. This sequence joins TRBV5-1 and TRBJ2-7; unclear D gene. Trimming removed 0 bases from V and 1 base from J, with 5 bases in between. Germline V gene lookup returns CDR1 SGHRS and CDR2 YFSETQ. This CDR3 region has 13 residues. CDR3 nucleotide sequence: TGCGCCAGCAGCTTGGGACAATCCTACGAGCAGTACTTC. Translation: CASSLGQSYEQYF.

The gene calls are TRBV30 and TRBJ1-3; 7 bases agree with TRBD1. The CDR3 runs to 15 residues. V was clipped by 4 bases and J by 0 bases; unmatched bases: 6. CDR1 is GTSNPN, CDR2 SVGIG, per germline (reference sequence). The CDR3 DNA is TGTGCCTGGACCCTACAGGGGTACTCTGGAAACACCATATATTTT. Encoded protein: CAWTLQGYSGNTIYF.

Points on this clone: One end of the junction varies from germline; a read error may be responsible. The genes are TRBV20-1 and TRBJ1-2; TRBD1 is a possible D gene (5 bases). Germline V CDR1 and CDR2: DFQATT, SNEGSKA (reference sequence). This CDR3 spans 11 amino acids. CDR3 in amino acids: CSAEQGYGHTF. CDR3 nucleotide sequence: TGCAGTGCAGAGCAGGGTTATGGCCACACCTTC.

Here the CDR3 reads CASSISLEGRGANVLTF. The DNA of the CDR3 is TGCGCCAGCAGCATAAGCCTTGAGGGGCGGGGGGCCAACGTCCTGACTTTC. This chain links TRBV5-1 with TRBJ2-6; D possibly matches TRBD1 or TRBD2 (5 bases each). Germline V CDR1 and CDR2: SGHRS, YFSETQ. This CDR3 comprises 17 residues. The V and J ends lost 4 bases and 4 bases respectively, with 18 bases between them.

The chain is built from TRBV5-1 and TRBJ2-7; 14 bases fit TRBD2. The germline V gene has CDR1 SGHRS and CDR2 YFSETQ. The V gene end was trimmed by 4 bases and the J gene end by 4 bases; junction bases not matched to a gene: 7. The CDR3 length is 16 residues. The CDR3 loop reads CASSRGTSGSGYEQYF. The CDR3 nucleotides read TGCGCCAGCAGCCGAGGGACTAGCGGGAGTGGTTACGAGCAGTACTTC.

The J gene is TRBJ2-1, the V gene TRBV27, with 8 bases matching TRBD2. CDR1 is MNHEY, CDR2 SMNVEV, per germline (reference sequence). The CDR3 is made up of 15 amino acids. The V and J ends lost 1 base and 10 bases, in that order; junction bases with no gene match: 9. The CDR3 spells CASSLWTGGPGEQFF. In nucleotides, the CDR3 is TGTGCCAGCAGTTTATGGACGGGAGGGCCGGGGGAGCAGTTCTTC.

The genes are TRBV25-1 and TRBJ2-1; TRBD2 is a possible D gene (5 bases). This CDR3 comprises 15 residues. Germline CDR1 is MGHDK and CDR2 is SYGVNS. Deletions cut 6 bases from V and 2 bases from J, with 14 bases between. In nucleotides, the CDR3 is TGTGCCAGCAGCCCCCGGGGTTTACCCTACAATGAGCAGTTCTTC. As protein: CASSPRGLPYNEQFF.

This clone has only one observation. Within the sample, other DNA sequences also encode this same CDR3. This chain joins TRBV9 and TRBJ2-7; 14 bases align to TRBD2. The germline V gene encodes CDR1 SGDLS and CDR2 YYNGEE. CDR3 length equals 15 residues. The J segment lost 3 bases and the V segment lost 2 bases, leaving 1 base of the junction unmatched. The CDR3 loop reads CASSVGLAGGYEQYF. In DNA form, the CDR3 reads TGTGCCAGCAGCGTCGGACTAGCGGGAGGCTACGAGCAGTACTTC.

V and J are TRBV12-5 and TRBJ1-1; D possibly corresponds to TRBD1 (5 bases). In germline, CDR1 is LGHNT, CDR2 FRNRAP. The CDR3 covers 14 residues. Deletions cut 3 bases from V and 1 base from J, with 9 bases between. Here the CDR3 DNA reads TGTGCTAGTGGTTTCGGCAGGGAGAACACTGAAGCTTTCTTT. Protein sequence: CASGFGRENTEAFF. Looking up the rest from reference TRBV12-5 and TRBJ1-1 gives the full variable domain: DARVTQTPRHKVTEMGQEVTMRCQPILGHNTVFWYRQTMMQGLELLAYFRNRAPLDDSGMPKDRFSAEMPDATLATLKIQPSEPRDSAVYFCASGFGRENTEAFFGQGTRLTVV.

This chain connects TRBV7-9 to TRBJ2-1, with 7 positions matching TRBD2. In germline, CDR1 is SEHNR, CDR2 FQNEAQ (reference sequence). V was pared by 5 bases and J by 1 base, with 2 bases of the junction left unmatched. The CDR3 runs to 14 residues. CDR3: CASSRLASYNEQFF. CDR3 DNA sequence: TGTGCCAGCAGCCGACTAGCTTCCTACAATGAGCAGTTCTTC.

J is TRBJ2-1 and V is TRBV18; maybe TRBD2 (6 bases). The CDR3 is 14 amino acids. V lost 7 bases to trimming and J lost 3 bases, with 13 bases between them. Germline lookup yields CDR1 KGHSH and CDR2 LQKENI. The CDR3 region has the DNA TGTGCCAGCTTCGCGGGGACTCTCTACAATGAGCAGTTCTTC. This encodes CASFAGTLYNEQFF.

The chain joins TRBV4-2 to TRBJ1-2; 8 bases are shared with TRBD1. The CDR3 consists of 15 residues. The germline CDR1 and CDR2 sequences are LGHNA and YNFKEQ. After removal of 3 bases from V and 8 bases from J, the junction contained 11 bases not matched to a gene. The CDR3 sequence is CASSHPTGTGRGYTF. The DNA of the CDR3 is TGTGCCAGCAGCCATCCCACCGGGACAGGTAGGGGCTACACCTTC.

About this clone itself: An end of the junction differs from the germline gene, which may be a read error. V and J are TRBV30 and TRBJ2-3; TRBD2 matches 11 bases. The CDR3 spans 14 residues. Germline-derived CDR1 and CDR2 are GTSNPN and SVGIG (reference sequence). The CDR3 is CAGRLAGGADTQYF. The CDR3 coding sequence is TGTGCCGGGAGATTAGCGGGAGGGGCAGATACGCAGTATTTT.

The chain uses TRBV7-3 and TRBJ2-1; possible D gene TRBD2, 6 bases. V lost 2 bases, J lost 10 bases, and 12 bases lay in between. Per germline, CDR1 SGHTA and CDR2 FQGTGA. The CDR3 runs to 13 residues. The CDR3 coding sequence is TGTGCCAGCAGCTTACCTGGGACTTCGGAGCAGTTCTTC. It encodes CASSLPGTSEQFF.